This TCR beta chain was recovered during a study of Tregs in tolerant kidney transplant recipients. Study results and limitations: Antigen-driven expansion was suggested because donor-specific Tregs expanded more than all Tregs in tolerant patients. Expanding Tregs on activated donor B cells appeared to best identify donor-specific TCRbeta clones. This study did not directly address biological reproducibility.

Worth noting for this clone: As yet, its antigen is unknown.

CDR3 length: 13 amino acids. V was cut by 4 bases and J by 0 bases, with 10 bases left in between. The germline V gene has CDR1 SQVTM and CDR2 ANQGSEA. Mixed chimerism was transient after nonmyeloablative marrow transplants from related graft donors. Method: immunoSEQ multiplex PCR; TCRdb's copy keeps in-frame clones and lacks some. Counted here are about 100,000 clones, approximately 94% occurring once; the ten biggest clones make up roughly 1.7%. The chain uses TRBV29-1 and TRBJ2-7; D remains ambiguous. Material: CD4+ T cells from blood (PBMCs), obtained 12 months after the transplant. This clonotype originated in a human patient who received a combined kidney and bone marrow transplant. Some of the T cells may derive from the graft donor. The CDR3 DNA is TGCAGCGTTGGTACCTCGAGCTCCTACGAGCAGTACTTC. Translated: CSVGTSSSYEQYF.